The 10 T cell receptor beta chains listed next were all sequenced from one sample in a study of T and B cells in COVID-19 patients. TRB was amplified from about 250-500 ng of blood genomic DNA. BIOMED2 TRB-A/B primer pools were used in multiplex TRB PCR. TCRdb analysed the multiplex PCR reads with MiXCR anew, one entry per CDR3 protein. The sample lists over 7,000 distinct CDR3 sequences, roughly 26% occurring once. Source material: blood. These receptors all come from a human donor who had recovered from COVID-19.

In its sample, this clonotype was seen many times. This rearrangement joins TRBV6-1 to TRBJ1-5; possibly TRBD1 for D (5 bases). Germline V lookup: CDR1 MNHNS, CDR2 SASEGT. There are 13 residues in the CDR3. V lost 8 bases and J lost 5, with 13 bases in between. CDR3 residues: CASGPPGHQPQHF. Here the CDR3 DNA reads TGTGCCAGCGGTCCTCCGGGGCATCAGCCCCAGCATTTT.

In its sample, this clonotype ranks as medium-sized. The rearrangement links TRBV5-4 to TRBJ2-5, with D perhaps matching TRBD2 (7 bases). Germline V gives CDR1 SGHNT, CDR2 YYREEE (reference sequence). Trimming shortened V by 2 bases and J by 3 bases, and 11 bases separated the two germline ends. The CDR3 contains 14 residues. CDR3 coding DNA: TGTGCCAGCAGCTTCTCGGGGGGCGAAGAGACCCAGTACTTC. This sequence encodes CASSFSGGEETQYF. Full variable domain (outside the CDR3, taken from reference TRBV5-4 and TRBJ2-5): ETGVTQSPTHLIKTRGQQVTLRCSSQSGHNTVSWYQQALGQGPQFIFQYYREEENGRGNFPPRFSGLQFPNYSSELNVNALELDDSALYLCASSFSGGEETQYFGPGTRLLVL.

This chain links TRBV14 with TRBJ1-6; 7 bases are a match to TRBD1. Looked up from germline, CDR1 is SGHDN and CDR2 is FVKESK. Trimming cost V 4 bases and J 6 bases; bases outside gene matches: 3. The CDR3 totals 14 residues. The CDR3 DNA reads as TGTGCCAGCAGCCTGGGACAGACTAATTCACCCCTCCACTTT. Protein: CASSLGQTNSPLHF.

The chain uses TRBV20-1 and TRBJ2-3; weak D call: TRBD2 (6 bases). V gave up 8 bases and J gave up 2 bases, with 17 bases separating them. The CDR3 extends over 14 amino acids. Per the germline V gene, CDR1 is DFQATT and CDR2 is SNEGSKA (reference sequence). CDR3 nucleotides: TGCAGTCCCGTAGCGGCGGCTCCCACAGATACGCAGTATTTT. This codes for CSPVAAAPTDTQYF.

This clonotype came up many times. The chain employs TRBV24-1 and TRBJ2-3; D is ambiguous. The CDR3 covers 11 residues. Germline loops: CDR1 KGHDR, CDR2 SFDVKD. Trimming left V 5 bases short and J 4 bases short, with 3 bases between. In nucleotides, the CDR3 is TGTGCCACCAGTGGTTCAGATACGCAGTATTTT. Translating gives CATSGSDTQYF.

The V and J genes are TRBV20-1 and TRBJ1-2; D remains unclear. The germline V and J ends were trimmed by 8 bases and 5 bases, with 12 bases remaining between them. Per the germline V gene, CDR1 is DFQATT and CDR2 is SNEGSKA (reference sequence). The length of the CDR3 is 11 residues. The CDR3 DNA sequence: TGCAGTCAAAGGACGGGTTATGGCTACACCTTC. Protein sequence: CSQRTGYGYTF.

This clonotype is labeled as medium-sized. The gene calls are TRBV6-5 and TRBJ2-7; unclear D gene. The CDR3 consists of 14 residues. V was trimmed by 4 bases and J by 3 bases, leaving 13 bases between them. Germline V gives CDR1 MNHEY, CDR2 SVGAGI. The CDR3 DNA reads as TGTGCCAGCAGTTCCGCTAACCTGAACTACGAGCAGTACTTC. It translates to CASSSANLNYEQYF.

The chain has TRBV10-2 and TRBJ2-1; 9 positions match TRBD1. Germline CDR1 is WSHSY and CDR2 is SAAADI. V lost 8 bases and J lost 6; bases outside the gene matches: 2. The CDR3 covers 12 residues. This CDR3 is CASRDRANEQFF. The CDR3 coding sequence is TGCGCCAGCCGGGACAGGGCCAATGAGCAGTTCTTC.

This clonotype was observed a few times. The chain employs TRBV7-9 and TRBJ1-1; no firm D call. V lost 1 base and J 7 bases, leaving 7 bases between the germline ends. There are 12 residues in the CDR3. Germline V gives CDR1 SEHNR, CDR2 FQNEAQ (reference sequence). The CDR3 protein is CASSLVSDEAFF. In nucleotides, the CDR3 is TGTGCCAGCAGCTTAGTAAGCGATGAAGCTTTCTTT.

As regards this clonotype: Possible read error: a much larger clone is one base away. The CDR3 loop is CASSSRTSGDRGEQYF. The CDR3 nucleotides are TGTGCCAGCAGCTCACGGACTAGCGGGGACAGGGGGGAGCAGTACTTC. V is TRBV5-6 and J is TRBJ2-7; D is possibly TRBD2 (12 bases). This CDR3 has 16 amino acids. Germline values: CDR1 SGHDT, CDR2 YYEEEE. V lost 3 bases, J lost 7 bases, and 23 bases lay in between.